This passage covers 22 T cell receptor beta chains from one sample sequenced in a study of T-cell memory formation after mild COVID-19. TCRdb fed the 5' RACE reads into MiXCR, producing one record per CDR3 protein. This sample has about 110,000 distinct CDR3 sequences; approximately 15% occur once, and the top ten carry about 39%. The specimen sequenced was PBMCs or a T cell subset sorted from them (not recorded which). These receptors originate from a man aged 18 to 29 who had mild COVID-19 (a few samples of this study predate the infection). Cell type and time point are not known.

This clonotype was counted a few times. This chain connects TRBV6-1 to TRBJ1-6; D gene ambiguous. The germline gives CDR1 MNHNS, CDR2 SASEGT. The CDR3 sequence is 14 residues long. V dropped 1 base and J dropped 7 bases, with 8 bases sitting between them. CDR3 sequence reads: CASSEDGENSPLHF. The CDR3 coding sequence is TGTGCCAGCAGTGAAGATGGGGAAAATTCACCCCTCCACTTT.

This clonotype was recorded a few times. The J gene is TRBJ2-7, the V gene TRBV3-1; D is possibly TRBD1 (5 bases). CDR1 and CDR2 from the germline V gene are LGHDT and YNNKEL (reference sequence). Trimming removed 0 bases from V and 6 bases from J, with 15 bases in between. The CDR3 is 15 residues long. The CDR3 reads CASSQDRGRRSEQYV. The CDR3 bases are TGTGCCAGCAGCCAAGATAGGGGCAGGAGATCCGAGCAGTACGTC.

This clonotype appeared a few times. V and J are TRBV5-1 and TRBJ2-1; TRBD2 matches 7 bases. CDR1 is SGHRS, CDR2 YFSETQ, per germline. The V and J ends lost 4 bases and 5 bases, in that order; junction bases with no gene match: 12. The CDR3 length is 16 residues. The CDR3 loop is CASSLSTSEYNNEQFF. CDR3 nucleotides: TGCGCCAGCAGCCTATCCACTAGCGAATATAACAATGAGCAGTTCTTC.

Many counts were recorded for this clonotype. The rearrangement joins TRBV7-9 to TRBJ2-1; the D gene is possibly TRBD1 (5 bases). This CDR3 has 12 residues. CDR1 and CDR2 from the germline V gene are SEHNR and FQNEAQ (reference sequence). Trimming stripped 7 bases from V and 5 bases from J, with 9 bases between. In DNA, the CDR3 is TGTGCCAGCAACACAGGAGACAATGAGCAGTTCTTC. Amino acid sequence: CASNTGDNEQFF.

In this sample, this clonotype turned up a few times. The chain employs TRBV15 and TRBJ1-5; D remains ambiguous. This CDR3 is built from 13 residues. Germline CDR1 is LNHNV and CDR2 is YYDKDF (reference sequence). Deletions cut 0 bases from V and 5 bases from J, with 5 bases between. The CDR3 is CATSREEDQPQHF. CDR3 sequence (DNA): TGTGCCACCAGCAGAGAAGAAGATCAGCCCCAGCATTTT.

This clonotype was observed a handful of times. The CDR3 DNA is TGCGCCAGCAGCCAAGAGGACGGCCCCTACGAGCAGTACGTC. Residues: CASSQEDGPYEQYV. The chain uses TRBV4-1 and TRBJ2-7; D is uncertain. The germline V and J ends were trimmed by 0 bases and 2 bases, with 8 bases remaining between them. The germline V gene has CDR1 MGHRA and CDR2 YSYEKL. The CDR3 runs 14 residues.

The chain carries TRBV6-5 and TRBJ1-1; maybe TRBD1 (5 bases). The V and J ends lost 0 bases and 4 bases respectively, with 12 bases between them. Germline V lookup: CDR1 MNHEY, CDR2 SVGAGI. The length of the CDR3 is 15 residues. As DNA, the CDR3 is TGTGCCAGCAGTTACTCGAGGGGTTGGGGCACTGAAGCTTTCTTT. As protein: CASSYSRGWGTEAFF.

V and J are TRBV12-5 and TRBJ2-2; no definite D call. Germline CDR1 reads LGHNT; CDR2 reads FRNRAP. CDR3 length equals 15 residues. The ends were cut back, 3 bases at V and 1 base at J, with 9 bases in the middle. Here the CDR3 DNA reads TGTGCTAGTGGTTTTATGTCTGGGAACACCGGGGAGCTGTTTTTT. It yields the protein CASGFMSGNTGELFF.

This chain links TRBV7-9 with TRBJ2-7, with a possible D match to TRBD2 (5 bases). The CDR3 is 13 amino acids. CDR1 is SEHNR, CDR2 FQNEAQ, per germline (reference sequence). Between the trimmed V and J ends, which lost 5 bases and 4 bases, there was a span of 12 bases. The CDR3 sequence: CASSPSGRYEQYF. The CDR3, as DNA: TGTGCCAGCAGCCCGTCGGGGAGATACGAGCAGTACTTC.

The CDR3 coding sequence is TGCGCCAGCAGCCGAAATGCAGGGGGCGCCTCCTACAATGAGCAGTTCTTC. This sequence encodes CASSRNAGGASYNEQFF. The J gene is TRBJ2-1, the V gene TRBV4-3; TRBD1 agrees at 8 bases. Germline loops: CDR1 LGHNA, CDR2 YSLEER. The CDR3 sequence is 17 residues long. The ends lost 4 bases at V and 0 bases at J; junction bases unmatched: 8.

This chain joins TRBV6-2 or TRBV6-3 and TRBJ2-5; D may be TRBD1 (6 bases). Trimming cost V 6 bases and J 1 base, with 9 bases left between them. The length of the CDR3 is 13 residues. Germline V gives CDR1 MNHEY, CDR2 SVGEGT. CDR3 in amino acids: CASSRGRQETQYF. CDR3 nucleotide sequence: TGTGCCAGCAGCAGGGGCCGCCAAGAGACCCAGTACTTC.

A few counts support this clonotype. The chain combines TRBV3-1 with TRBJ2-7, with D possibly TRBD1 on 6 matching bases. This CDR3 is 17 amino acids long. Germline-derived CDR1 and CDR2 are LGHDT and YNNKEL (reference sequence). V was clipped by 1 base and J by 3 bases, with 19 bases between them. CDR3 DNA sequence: TGTGCCAGCAGCCAAGCCGGGCACGCAGGGGTTTTCTACGAGCAGTACTTC. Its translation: CASSQAGHAGVFYEQYF.

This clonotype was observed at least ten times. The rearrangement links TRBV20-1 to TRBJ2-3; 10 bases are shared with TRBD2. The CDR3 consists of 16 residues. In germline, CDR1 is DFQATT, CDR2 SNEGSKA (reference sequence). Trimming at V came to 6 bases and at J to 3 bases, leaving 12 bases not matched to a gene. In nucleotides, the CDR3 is TGCAGTGCCCCAGGGGAGCGGGGGGGCCCGACAGATACGCAGTATTTT. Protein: CSAPGERGGPTDTQYF.

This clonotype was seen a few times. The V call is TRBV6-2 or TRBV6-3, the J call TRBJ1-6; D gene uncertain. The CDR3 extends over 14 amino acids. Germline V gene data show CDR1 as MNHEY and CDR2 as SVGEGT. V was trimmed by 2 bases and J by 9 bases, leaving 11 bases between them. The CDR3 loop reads CASSYTLDTSPLHF. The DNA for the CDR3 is TGTGCCAGCAGTTACACCCTTGATACTTCACCCCTCCACTTT.

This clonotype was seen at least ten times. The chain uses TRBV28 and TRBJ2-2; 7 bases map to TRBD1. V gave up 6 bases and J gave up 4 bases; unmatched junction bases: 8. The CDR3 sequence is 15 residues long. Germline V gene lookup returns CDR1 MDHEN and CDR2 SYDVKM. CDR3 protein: CASRSLRGSTGELFF. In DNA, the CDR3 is TGTGCCAGCAGGAGCCTCAGGGGGAGCACCGGGGAGCTGTTTTTT.

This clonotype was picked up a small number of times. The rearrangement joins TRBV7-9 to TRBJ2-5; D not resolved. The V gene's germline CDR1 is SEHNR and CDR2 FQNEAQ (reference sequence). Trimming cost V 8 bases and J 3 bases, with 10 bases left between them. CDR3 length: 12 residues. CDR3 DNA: TGTGCCAGCCGTTGGGCAGAAGAGACCCAGTACTTC. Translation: CASRWAEETQYF.

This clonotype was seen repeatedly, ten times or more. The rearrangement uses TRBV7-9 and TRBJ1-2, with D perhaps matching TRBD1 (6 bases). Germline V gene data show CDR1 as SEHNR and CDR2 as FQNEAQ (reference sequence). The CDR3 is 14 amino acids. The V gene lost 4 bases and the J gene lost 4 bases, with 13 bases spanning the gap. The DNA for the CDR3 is TGTGCCAGCAGCTGGGAAACAGGGACCTATGGCTACACCTTC. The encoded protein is CASSWETGTYGYTF. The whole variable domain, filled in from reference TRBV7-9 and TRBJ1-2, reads DTGVSQNPRHKITKRGQNVTFRCDPISEHNRLYWYRQTLGQGPEFLTYFQNEAQLEKSRLLSDRFSAERPKGSFSTLEIQRTEQGDSAMYLCASSWETGTYGYTFGSGTRLTVV.

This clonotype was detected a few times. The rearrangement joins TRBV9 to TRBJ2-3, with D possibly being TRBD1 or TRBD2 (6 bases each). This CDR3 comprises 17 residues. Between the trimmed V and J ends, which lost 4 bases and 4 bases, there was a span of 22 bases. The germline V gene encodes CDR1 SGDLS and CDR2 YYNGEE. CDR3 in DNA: TGTGCCAGCAGCCCAGGGGACGGGGGATCCAGGTCAGATACGCAGTATTTT. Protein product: CASSPGDGGSRSDTQYF.

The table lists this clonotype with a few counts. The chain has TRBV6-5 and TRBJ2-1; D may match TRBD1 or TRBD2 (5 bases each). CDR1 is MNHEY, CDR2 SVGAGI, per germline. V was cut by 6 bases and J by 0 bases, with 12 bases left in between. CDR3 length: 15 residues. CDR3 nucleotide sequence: TGTGCCAGCAGCACCGGGACGGCCTCCTACAATGAGCAGTTCTTC. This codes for CASSTGTASYNEQFF.

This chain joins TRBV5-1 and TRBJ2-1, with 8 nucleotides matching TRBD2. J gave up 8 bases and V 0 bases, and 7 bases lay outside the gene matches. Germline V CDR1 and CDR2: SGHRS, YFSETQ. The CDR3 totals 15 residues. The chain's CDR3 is CASSLAGLARDEQFF. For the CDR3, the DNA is TGCGCCAGCAGCTTGGCAGGACTAGCAAGGGATGAGCAGTTCTTC.

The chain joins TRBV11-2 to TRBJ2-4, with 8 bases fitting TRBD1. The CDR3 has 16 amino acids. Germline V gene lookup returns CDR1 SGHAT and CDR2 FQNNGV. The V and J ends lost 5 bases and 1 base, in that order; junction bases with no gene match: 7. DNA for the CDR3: TGTGCCAGCAGCCCGAGACAGGGGTGGGCCAAAAACATTCAGTACTTC. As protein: CASSPRQGWAKNIQYF.

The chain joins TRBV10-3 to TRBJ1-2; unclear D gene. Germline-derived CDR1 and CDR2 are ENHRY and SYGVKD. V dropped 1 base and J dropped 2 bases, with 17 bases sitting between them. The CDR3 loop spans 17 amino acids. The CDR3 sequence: CAISELRDPLPNYGYTF. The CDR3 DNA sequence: TGTGCCATCAGTGAGTTGCGGGATCCGCTCCCCAACTATGGCTACACCTTC.